The TCR beta chain described here comes from a study of T cell repertoires in cytomegalovirus infection. Study overall: Used in the study were CMV epitopes, some recently identified and HLA-C-restricted, others well-studied and HLA-B-restricted. Based on public TCR beta signatures, there were indications of CMV infection and of a matching HLA type. Study-level points and caveats: CMV carriers having the relevant HLA were flagged by cumulative public TCR beta family frequency. Dominating the ex vivo response were TCR beta clonotypes that were CMV-specific and HLA-C-restricted.

TCRdb reprocessed the reads via MiXCR and lists one record per CDR3 protein. Among under 850,000 distinct CDR3 sequences listed, approximately 33% were seen once. J lost 6 bases, V lost 0 bases, and 2 bases had no gene match. The CDR3 consists of 15 residues. From germline, CDR1 is ENHRY and CDR2 SYGVKD. A note on this clonotype: Its antigen is still unknown.

The source material was cultured PBMCs, sampled from culture after CMV antigen stimulation. The receptor was isolated from a human donor in good health (CMV status not recorded). Some clones in this sample may be carry-over from other donors' samples. This chain joins TRBV10-3 and TRBJ2-2; 9 bases are a match to TRBD2. CDR3 residues: CAISESTSGAGELFF. As DNA, the CDR3 is TGTGCCATCAGTGAGTCGACTAGCGGAGCCGGGGAGCTGTTTTTT.